The 6 T cell receptor beta chains below come from one sample, sequenced in a study of T cells after posttransplantation cyclophosphamide. TCRdb keeps only in-frame clones here, not all; method: immunoSEQ multiplex PCR. Listed here are over 10,000 clones without any singletons, the top ten holding about 25%. Busulfan-fludarabine conditioning, marrow transplant, and cyclophosphamide on days +3 and +4 were administered. The sample was PBMCs, taken after allogeneic stem cell transplant with posttransplant cyclophosphamide. Receptors were obtained from a female patient in her 40s who received an allogeneic stem cell transplant from an unrelated donor, was CMV-positive, and had acute GVHD only. The T cells may come from the graft donor.

This clone occurred many times. This rearrangement joins TRBV5-1 to TRBJ2-7; the match to TRBD1 covers 11 bases. Looked up from germline, CDR1 is SGHRS and CDR2 is YFSETQ. V lost 0 bases and J lost 4; bases outside the gene matches: 3. This CDR3 region has 15 residues. CDR3 residues: CASSLGTGGLYEQYV. The CDR3 DNA sequence: TGCGCCAGCAGCTTGGGGACAGGGGGCCTATACGAGCAGTACGTC.

The table lists this clone with many counts. This chain joins TRBV18 and TRBJ1-4, with unresolved D. V was shortened by 3 bases and J by 3 bases, with 5 bases between the two germline ends. Germline V gene sequence: CDR1 KGHSH, CDR2 LQKENI. This CDR3 region has 13 residues. The CDR3 here is CASSPQANEKLFF. The CDR3 nucleotides are TGTGCCAGCTCACCCCAGGCTAATGAAAAACTGTTTTTT.

This clone was detected many times. J is TRBJ1-3 and V is TRBV11-2, with 11 bases that match TRBD1. Germline V gene data show CDR1 as SGHAT and CDR2 as FQNNGV. Trimming removed 4 bases from V and 3 bases from J; junction bases left unmatched: 2. This CDR3 is built from 15 residues. The CDR3 sequence: CASSWGQGGGNTIYF. The CDR3 DNA reads TGTGCCAGCAGCTGGGGACAGGGGGGTGGAAACACCATATATTTT.

The rearrangement uses TRBV9 and TRBJ1-2, with D maybe TRBD1 (5 bases). This CDR3 is built from 12 residues. The V end lost 1 base, the J end lost 8 bases, and 9 bases lay between the germline ends. Germline CDR1 reads SGDLS; CDR2 reads YYNGEE. In nucleotides, the CDR3 is TGTGCCAGCAGCGTATCAGGGTTCGGCTACACCTTC. Amino acid sequence: CASSVSGFGYTF.

The V gene is TRBV13, the J gene TRBJ2-3; 7 bases line up with TRBD2. After removal of 11 bases from V and 6 bases from J, the junction contained 11 bases not matched to a gene. CDR3 length: 13 residues. Germline CDR1 is PRHDT and CDR2 is FYEKMQ (reference sequence). The CDR3 DNA reads TGTGCCGGCACCCTACTAGCGACCGATACGCAGTATTTT. Its translation: CAGTLLATDTQYF.

This clone was seen more than once but under ten times. CDR3 DNA sequence: TGTGCCACCAGCAGAGATTACCTGAGAGTGGGGGGGGTTAAGACTGGCTACACCTTC. Amino acids: CATSRDYLRVGGVKTGYTF. This sequence joins TRBV15 and TRBJ1-2, with D possibly TRBD1 on 5 matching bases. The V and J ends lost 0 bases and 7 bases respectively, with 27 bases between them. This CDR3 comprises 19 residues. Per the germline V gene, CDR1 is LNHNV and CDR2 is YYDKDF (reference sequence).